This is a list of T cell receptor beta chains from one sample in a study of blood T cells in healthy people across ages. MiXCR was run by TCRdb on the 5' RACE reads, yielding one entry per CDR3 protein. The sample holds around 800,000 distinct CDR3 sequences, around a quarter seen once. The sample was also reused in another study, on T cells of mothers and their children.

Sequencing was performed on blood. The receptors originated from a boy aged 5-17 years in good health. CDR3s include the opening cysteine and the closing phenylalanine or tryptophan. D genes are given only for firm matches. Some rows mark clone size as missing; the rest say once, few, many or name a class of expanded clone.

v_call	d_call	j_call	clone_size	cdr3_aa	cdr3_nt
TRBV27	.	TRBJ2-1	few	CASSISRANEQFF	TGTGCCAGCAGCATTTCAAGAGCGAATGAGCAGTTCTTC
TRBV12-3/TRBV12-4	.	TRBJ2-3	few	CASSSRQASTDTQYF	TGTGCCAGCAGTTCCCGACAGGCCAGCACAGATACGCAGTATTTT
TRBV14	.	TRBJ2-1	.	CASSHQNIRIYNEQFF	TGTGCCAGCAGCCACCAAAACATCAGGATTTACAATGAGCAGTTCTTC
TRBV29-1	.	TRBJ1-2	few	CSVVGAGSYGYTF	TGCAGCGTTGTTGGGGCAGGGTCCTATGGCTACACCTTC
TRBV11-2	TRBD2	TRBJ2-2	.	CASSLETSGGAGELFF	TGTGCCAGCAGCTTAGAGACTAGCGGGGGGGCCGGGGAGCTGTTTTTT
TRBV20-1	.	TRBJ2-7	.	CSATSDLQILSYEQYF	TGCAGTGCCACCTCGGACCTCCAGATCCTGTCCTACGAGCAGTACTTC
TRBV6-5	.	TRBJ2-7	.	CASSTVYEQYF	TGTGCCAGCTCAACAGTATACGAGCAGTACTTC
TRBV30	.	TRBJ2-7	.	CAWSEQGYEQYF	TGTGCCTGGAGTGAGCAGGGCTACGAGCAGTACTTC
TRBV20-1	TRBD2	TRBJ2-5	.	CSARAAGGRETQYF	TGCAGTGCTAGAGCTGCGGGGGGTCGAGAGACCCAGTACTTC
TRBV29-1	.	TRBJ1-1	.	CSVEGGGTQAFF	TGCAGCGTTGAAGGAGGGGGGACTCAAGCTTTCTTT
TRBV4-2	TRBD1	TRBJ1-4	.	CASSQGTGAEKLFF	TGTGCCAGCAGCCAAGGGACAGGGGCTGAAAAACTGTTTTTT
TRBV11-1	TRBD1	TRBJ2-7	.	CASSSKIPGQSYEQYF	TGTGCCAGCAGCTCGAAAATACCGGGACAGAGCTACGAGCAGTACTTC
TRBV10-3	TRBD2	TRBJ2-1	few	CAISLTSGDRAEQFF	TGTGCCATCAGCTTGACTAGCGGGGACCGGGCTGAGCAGTTCTTC
TRBV11-2	.	TRBJ1-3	many	CASSLVGLWGNTIYF	TGTGCCAGCAGCTTAGTCGGACTATGGGGAAACACCATATATTTT
TRBV5-1	TRBD1	TRBJ1-5	.	CASSEDRGDGQPQHF	TGCGCCAGCAGCGAGGACAGGGGGGACGGTCAGCCCCAGCATTTT
TRBV7-9	TRBD1	TRBJ1-1	.	CASNLAATGSENIEAFF	TGTGCCAGCAACTTAGCAGCGACAGGGAGTGAGAACATTGAAGCTTTCTTT
TRBV5-1	.	TRBJ2-5	.	CASSLMGVQETQYF	TGCGCCAGCAGCTTGATGGGGGTCCAAGAGACCCAGTACTTC
TRBV15	.	TRBJ1-5	.	CATSGTGTGYQPQHF	TGTGCCACCAGCGGTACAGGGACCGGGTATCAGCCCCAGCATTTT
TRBV27	.	TRBJ2-1	.	CASSILGGNNEQFF	TGTGCCAGCAGTATCTTAGGGGGGAACAATGAGCAGTTCTTC
TRBV20-1	TRBD1	TRBJ1-1	.	CSARKQGIYTEAFF	TGCAGTGCTAGAAAACAGGGGATCTACACTGAAGCTTTCTTT
TRBV10-2	.	TRBJ1-2	.	CAIPPGGRSYGYTF	TGCGCCATCCCCCCTGGGGGGAGATCCTATGGCTACACCTTC
TRBV10-3	TRBD1	TRBJ2-7	.	CAISDTGTGKGIDEQYF	TGTGCCATCAGTGACACCGGGACAGGGAAGGGAATAGACGAGCAGTACTTC
TRBV12-3/TRBV12-4	TRBD1	TRBJ2-7	few	CASSPVGQGGYEQYF	TGTGCCAGCAGCCCCGTTGGACAGGGGGGGTACGAGCAGTACTTC
TRBV21-1	.	TRBJ2-7	.	CASSKYGQSSYEQYF	TGTGCCAGCAGCAAATACGGCCAGAGCTCCTACGAGCAGTACTTC
TRBV20-1	.	TRBJ2-3	few	CSAREVLVDTQYF	TGCAGTGCTAGAGAAGTGCTCGTGGATACGCAGTATTTT
TRBV4-1	.	TRBJ1-2	.	CASSQGNGKKNYGYTF	TGCGCCAGCAGCCAAGGAAACGGGAAGAAGAACTATGGCTACACCTTC